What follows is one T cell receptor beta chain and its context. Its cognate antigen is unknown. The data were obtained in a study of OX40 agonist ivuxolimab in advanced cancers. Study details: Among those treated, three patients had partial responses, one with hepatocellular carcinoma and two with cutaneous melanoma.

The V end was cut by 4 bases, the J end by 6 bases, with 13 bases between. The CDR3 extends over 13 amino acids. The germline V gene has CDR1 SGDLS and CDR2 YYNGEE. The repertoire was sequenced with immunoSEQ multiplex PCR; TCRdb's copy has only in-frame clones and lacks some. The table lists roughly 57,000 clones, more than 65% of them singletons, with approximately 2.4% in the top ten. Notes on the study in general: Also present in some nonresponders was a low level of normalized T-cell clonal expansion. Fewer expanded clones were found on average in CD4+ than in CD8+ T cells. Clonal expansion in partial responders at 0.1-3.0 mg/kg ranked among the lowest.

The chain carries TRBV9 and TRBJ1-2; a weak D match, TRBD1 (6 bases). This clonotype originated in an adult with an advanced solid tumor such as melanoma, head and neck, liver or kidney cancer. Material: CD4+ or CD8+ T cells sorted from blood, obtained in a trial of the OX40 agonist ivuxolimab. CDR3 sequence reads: CASSLRTDHGYTF. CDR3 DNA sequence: TGTGCCAGCAGCCTCCGGACAGACCATGGCTACACCTTC. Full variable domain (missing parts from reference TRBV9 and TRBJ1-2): DSGVTQTPKHLITATGQRVTLRCSPRSGDLSVYWYQQSLDQGLQFLIQYYNGEERAKGNILERFSAQQFPDLHSELNLSSLELGDSALYFCASSLRTDHGYTFGSGTRLTVV.